The 8 T cell receptor beta chains in this list originate from one sample, sequenced in a study of T cell responses to AZD1222 COVID-19 vaccine (dated by TCRdb to the early 2020s). What this sample's time point label stands for: baseline before first vaccination. Library creation used the immunoSEQ multiplex PCR assay. In TCRdb, the immuneACCESS table is reduced to in-frame sequences with V and J assigned. These tables do not hold every clone; where another copy was compared, an unresolved V gene accounts for under half, and the others remain unexplained. This sample holds 110,000 or so clones; around 85% were observed only once. Together, the top ten hold more than 7.5% of the sample. The sample consisted of peripheral blood, taken on day 0 of AZD1222 vaccination. These TCRs come from an adult in good health.

The V call is TRBV14, the J call TRBJ1-2; no clear D gene. The CDR3 contains 13 residues. The germline CDR1 and CDR2 sequences are SGHDN and FVKESK. V lost 0 bases and J lost 5, with 7 bases in between. The CDR3 spells CASSQDREYGYTF. CDR3 sequence (DNA): TGTGCCAGCAGCCAAGATAGAGAGTATGGCTACACCTTC.

CDR3 in amino acids: CASGRQGNEKLFF. CDR3 nucleotide sequence: TGTGCCAGCGGGAGACAGGGCAATGAAAAACTGTTTTTT. V and J are TRBV27 and TRBJ1-4; 7 nucleotides match TRBD1. After removal of 8 bases from V and 5 bases from J, the junction contained 5 bases not matched to a gene. The CDR3 is 13 residues long. Germline V gene sequence: CDR1 MNHEY, CDR2 SMNVEV (reference sequence). Full variable domain (rest looked up from reference TRBV27 and TRBJ1-4): EAQVTQNPRYLITVTGKKLTVTCSQNMNHEYMSWYRQDPGLGLRQIYYSMNVEVTDKGDVPEGYKVSRKEKRNFPLILESPSPNQTSLYFCASGRQGNEKLFFGSGTQLSVL.

This chain uses TRBV12-3 or TRBV12-4 with TRBJ1-2; D is possibly TRBD1 (6 bases). CDR3 size: 13 residues. V gave up 5 bases and J gave up 7 bases, with 14 bases separating them. The CDR3 is CASSPGARSGYTF. CDR3 nucleotide sequence: TGTGCCAGCAGTCCGGGGGCCCGGAGTGGCTACACCTTC.

J is TRBJ2-7 and V is TRBV10-3; D is ambiguous. Per germline, CDR1 ENHRY and CDR2 SYGVKD. The CDR3 runs to 14 residues. V shed 6 bases and J shed 3 bases, with 15 bases lying between them. This chain's CDR3 is CAIRDHESYYEQYF. CDR3 nucleotide sequence: TGTGCCATCAGGGACCATGAATCCTACTACGAGCAGTACTTC.

This chain uses TRBV4-2 with TRBJ2-7, with D tentatively TRBD1 or TRBD2 (7 bases each). Germline V CDR1 and CDR2: LGHNA, YNFKEQ. The V gene lost 6 bases and the J gene lost 5 bases, with 20 bases spanning the gap. The CDR3 is made up of 15 amino acids. CDR3 sequence (DNA): TGTGCCAGCAGGGCAGGGGGGGGAGATTCCAACGAGCAGTACTTC. Encoded protein: CASRAGGGDSNEQYF.

DNA of the CDR3: TGTGCCAGCAGTTCGCGACAGGGATCAGGGGAGACCCAGTACTTC. Its protein is CASSSRQGSGETQYF. The J gene is TRBJ2-5, the V gene TRBV5-4; 7 bases map to TRBD1. Trimming removed 5 bases from V and 5 bases from J; junction bases left unmatched: 12. From germline, CDR1 is SGHNT and CDR2 YYREEE (reference sequence). The CDR3 has 15 amino acids. Full variable domain (remainder filled in from reference TRBV5-4 and TRBJ2-5): ETGVTQSPTHLIKTRGQQVTLRCSSQSGHNTVSWYQQALGQGPQFIFQYYREEENGRGNFPPRFSGLQFPNYSSELNVNALELDDSALYLCASSSRQGSGETQYFGPGTRLLVL.

CDR3: CASSAYRASPLHF. In DNA, the CDR3 is TGTGCCAGCAGTGCCTACAGGGCTTCACCCCTCCACTTT. The V and J genes are TRBV25-1 and TRBJ1-6; the D gene is possibly TRBD1 (6 bases). This CDR3 region has 13 residues. V lost 4 bases and J lost 9, with 10 bases in between. Germline V gene sequence: CDR1 MGHDK, CDR2 SYGVNS.

The gene calls are TRBV5-1 and TRBJ1-1; the match to TRBD1 covers 7 bases. The ends lost 3 bases at V and 5 bases at J; junction bases unmatched: 7. This CDR3 has 14 residues. Germline lookup yields CDR1 SGHRS and CDR2 YFSETQ. CDR3 amino acids: CASSSLRGRTEAFF. For the CDR3, the DNA is TGCGCCAGCAGCTCTCTCAGGGGGAGGACTGAAGCTTTCTTT.